A selection of T cell receptor beta chains follows, all from one sample in a study of blood T cells in healthy people across ages. MiXCR was run by TCRdb on the 5' RACE reads, yielding one entry per CDR3 protein. The repertoire includes approximately 490,000 distinct CDR3 sequences, approximately 25% of them detected once, and 8.5% to 9.5% sits in the top ten. Another study also made use of these data, one on T cells of mothers and their children.

The sample consisted of blood. All receptors come from a boy aged 10-17 years in good health. The CDR3 runs from the conserved cysteine through the conserved F or W. A D gene is named only where the DNA matches it firmly.

v_gene,d_gene,j_gene,CDR3aa
TRBV7-9,.,TRBJ1-1,CASSETGLGSEAFF
TRBV6-5,.,TRBJ1-4,CASSYHRKATNEKLFF
TRBV6-1,.,TRBJ2-5,CASSAYRGVETQYF
TRBV10-3,TRBD2,TRBJ2-1,CAISDLAGASRNEQFF
TRBV11-2,.,TRBJ1-4,CASSLVIGTEKLFF
TRBV20-1,.,.,CSARDLEATNYEQYF
TRBV10-3,.,TRBJ2-5,CAISESPGQETQYF
TRBV7-2,TRBD1,TRBJ2-7,CASSEDRGALYEQYF
TRBV6-5,.,TRBJ1-4,CASSYSGGNEKLFF
TRBV28,TRBD2,TRBJ2-7,CASSKGLAGFYEQYF
TRBV7-9,.,TRBJ1-1,CASSLGDRMNTEAFF
TRBV18,.,TRBJ2-5,CASSQTPPSTETQYF
TRBV7-2,TRBD2,TRBJ2-3,CASSLVGTSGGFEDTQYF
TRBV5-6,.,TRBJ2-5,CASIQNKRDRWETQYF
TRBV9,.,TRBJ1-3,CASSVADDGTIYF
TRBV28,TRBD1,TRBJ2-7,CASRQGSYEQYF
TRBV18,TRBD1,TRBJ2-7,CASSEGTGQGFYEQYF
TRBV12-3/TRBV12-4,.,TRBJ1-5,CASSLEGTVNQPQHF
TRBV4-3,.,TRBJ1-1,CASSQGTSAVDSTEAFF